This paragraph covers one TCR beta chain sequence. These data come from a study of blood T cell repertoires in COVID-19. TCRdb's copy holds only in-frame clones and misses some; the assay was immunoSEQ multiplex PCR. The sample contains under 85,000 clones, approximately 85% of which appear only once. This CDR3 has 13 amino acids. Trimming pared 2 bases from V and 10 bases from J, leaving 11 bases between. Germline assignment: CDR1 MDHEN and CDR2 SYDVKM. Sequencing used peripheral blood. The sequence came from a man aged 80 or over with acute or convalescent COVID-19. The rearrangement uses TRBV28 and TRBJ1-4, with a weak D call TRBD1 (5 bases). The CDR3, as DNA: TGTGCCAGCAGTTTACTCCACCAGGGAAAACTGTTTTTT. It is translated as CASSLLHQGKLFF.